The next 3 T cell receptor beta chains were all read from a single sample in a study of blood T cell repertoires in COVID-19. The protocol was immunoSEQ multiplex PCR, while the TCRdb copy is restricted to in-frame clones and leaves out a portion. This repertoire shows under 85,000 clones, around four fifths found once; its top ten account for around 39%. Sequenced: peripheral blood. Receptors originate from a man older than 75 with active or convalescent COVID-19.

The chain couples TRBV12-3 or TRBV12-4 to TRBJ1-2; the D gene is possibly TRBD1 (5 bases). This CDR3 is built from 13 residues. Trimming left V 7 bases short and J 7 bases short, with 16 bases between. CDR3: CASTTWGVGGYTF. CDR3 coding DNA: TGTGCCAGCACCACCTGGGGGGTTGGTGGCTACACCTTC.

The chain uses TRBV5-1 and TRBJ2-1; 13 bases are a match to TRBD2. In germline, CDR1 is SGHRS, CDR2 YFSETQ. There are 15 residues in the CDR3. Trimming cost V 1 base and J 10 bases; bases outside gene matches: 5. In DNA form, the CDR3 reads TGCGCCAGCAGCTTGACTAGCGGGGGGGCTCGGGAGCAGTTCTTC. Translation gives CASSLTSGGAREQFF.

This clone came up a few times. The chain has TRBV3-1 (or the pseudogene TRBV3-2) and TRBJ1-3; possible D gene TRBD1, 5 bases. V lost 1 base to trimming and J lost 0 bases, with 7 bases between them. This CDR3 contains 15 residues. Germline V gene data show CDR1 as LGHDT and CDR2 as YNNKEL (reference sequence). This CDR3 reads CASSQGRDSGNTIYF. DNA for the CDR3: TGTGCCAGCAGCCAAGGCAGGGACTCTGGAAACACCATATATTTT.